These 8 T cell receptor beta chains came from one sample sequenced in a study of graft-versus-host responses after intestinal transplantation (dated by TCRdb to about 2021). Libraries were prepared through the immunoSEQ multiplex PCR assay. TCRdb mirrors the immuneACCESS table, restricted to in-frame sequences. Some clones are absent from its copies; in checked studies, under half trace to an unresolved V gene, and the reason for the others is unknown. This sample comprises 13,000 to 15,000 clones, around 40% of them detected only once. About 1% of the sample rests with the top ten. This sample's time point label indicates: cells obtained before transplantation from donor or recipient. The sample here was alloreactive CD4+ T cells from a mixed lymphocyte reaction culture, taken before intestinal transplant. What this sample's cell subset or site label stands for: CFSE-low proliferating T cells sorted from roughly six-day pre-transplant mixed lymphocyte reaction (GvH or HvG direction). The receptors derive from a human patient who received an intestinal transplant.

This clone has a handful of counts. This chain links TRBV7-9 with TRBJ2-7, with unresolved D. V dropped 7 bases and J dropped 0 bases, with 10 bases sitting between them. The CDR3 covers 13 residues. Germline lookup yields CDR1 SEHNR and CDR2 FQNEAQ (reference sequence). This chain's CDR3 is CASTIDNSYEQYF. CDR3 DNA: TGTGCCAGCACCATTGACAACTCCTACGAGCAGTACTTC.

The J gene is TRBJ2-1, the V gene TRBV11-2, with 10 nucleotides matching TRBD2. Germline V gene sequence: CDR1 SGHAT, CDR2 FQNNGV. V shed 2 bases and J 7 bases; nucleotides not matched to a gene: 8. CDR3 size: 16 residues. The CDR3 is CASSLSFSGGRNEQFF. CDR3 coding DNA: TGTGCCAGCAGCTTAAGTTTTAGCGGGGGGCGGAATGAGCAGTTCTTC.

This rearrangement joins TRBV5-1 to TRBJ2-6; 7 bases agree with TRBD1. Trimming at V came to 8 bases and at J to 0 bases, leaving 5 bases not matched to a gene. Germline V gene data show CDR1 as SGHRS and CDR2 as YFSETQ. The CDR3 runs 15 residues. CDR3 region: CASTRDSSGANVLTF. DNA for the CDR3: TGCGCCAGTACCCGGGACAGCTCTGGGGCCAACGTCCTGACTTTC.

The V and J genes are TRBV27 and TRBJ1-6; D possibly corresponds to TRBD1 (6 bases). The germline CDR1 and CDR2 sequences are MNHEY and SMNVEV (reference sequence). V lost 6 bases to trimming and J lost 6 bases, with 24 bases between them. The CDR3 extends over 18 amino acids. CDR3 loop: CASRGQTPRVGSNSPLHF. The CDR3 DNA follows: TGTGCCAGCAGGGGACAAACCCCCAGGGTTGGAAGTAATTCACCCCTCCACTTT.

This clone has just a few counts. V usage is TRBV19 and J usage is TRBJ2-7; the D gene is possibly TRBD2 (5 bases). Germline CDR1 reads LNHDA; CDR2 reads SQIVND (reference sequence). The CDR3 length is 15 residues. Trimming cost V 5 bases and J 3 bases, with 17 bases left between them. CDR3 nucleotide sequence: TGTGCCAGTAGTCCAGGAGGAGCTCCCAACTACGAGCAGTACTTC. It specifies CASSPGGAPNYEQYF.

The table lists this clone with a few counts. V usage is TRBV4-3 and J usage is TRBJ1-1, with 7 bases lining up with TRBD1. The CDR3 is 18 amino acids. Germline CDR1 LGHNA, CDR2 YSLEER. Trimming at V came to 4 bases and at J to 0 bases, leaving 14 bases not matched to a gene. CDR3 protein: CASSPEQRQGYMNTEAFF. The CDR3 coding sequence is TGCGCCAGCAGCCCTGAACAGAGACAGGGATATATGAACACTGAAGCTTTCTTT.

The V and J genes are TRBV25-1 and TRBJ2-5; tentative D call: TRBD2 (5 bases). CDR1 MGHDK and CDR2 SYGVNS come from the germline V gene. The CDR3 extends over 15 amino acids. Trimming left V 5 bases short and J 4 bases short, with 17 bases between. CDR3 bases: TGTGCCAGCAGTCCCCCCGCGGGTGGGTCAGAGACCCAGTACTTC. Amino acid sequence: CASSPPAGGSETQYF.

CDR3 amino acids: CASSQDGAYLAGSTDTQYF. DNA for the CDR3: TGCGCCAGCAGCCAAGATGGGGCGTACCTAGCGGGCAGCACAGATACGCAGTATTTT. The V and J genes are TRBV4-3 and TRBJ2-3, with 8 bases fitting TRBD2. Germline CDR1 LGHNA, CDR2 YSLEER. Losses at the gene ends were 0 bases for V and 0 bases for J; bases not matched to a gene: 11. The CDR3 totals 19 residues.